This T cell receptor (beta chain) was profiled in a study of blood T cell repertoires in COVID-19. From germline, CDR1 is KGHSH and CDR2 LQKENI. Trimming took 0 bases from V and 0 from J, leaving 7 bases between them. The CDR3 has 15 amino acids. Method: immunoSEQ multiplex PCR; TCRdb's copy keeps in-frame clones and lacks some. The sample carries 100,000 to 150,000 clones, about nine tenths recorded once. The genes are TRBV18 and TRBJ2-3; the D is unclear. The TCR comes from a human donor in a cohort sampled during active COVID-19. Sequencing was done on a sample of peripheral blood. CDR3 coding DNA: TGTGCCAGCTCACCACCAATCGTTAGCACAGATACGCAGTATTTT. Amino acids: CASSPPIVSTDTQYF.